The TCR beta chain under discussion was sequenced for a study of blood T cell repertoires in COVID-19. This CDR3 spans 13 amino acids. The V and J ends lost 5 bases and 3 bases respectively, with 12 bases between them. Germline V gives CDR1 GTSNPN, CDR2 SVGIG (reference sequence). Assay used: immunoSEQ multiplex PCR; TCRdb lists only in-frame clones, some missing. The table shows tens of thousands of clones, with roughly 80% occurring only once. The receptor was derived from an older woman with acute or convalescent COVID-19. Material: peripheral blood. The rearrangement uses TRBV30 and TRBJ2-3; D unclear. The chain's CDR3 is CAWGLTVTDTQYF. CDR3 nucleotides: TGTGCCTGGGGGTTAACGGTGACAGATACGCAGTATTTT.